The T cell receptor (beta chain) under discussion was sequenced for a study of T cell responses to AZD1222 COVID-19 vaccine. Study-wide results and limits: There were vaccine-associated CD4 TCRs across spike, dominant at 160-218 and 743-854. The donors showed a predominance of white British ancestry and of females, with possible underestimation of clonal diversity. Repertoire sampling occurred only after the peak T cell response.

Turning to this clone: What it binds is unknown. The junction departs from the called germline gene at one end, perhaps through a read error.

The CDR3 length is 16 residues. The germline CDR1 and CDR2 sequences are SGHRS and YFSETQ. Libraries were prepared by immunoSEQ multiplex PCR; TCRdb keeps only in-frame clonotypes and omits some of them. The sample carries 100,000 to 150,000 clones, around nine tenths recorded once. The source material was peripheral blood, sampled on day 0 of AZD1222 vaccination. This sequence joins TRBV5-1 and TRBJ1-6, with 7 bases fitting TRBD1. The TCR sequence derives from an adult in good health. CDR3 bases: TGCGCCAACAGCTTGATAGCGGGACAGCTTGATTCACCCCTCCACTTT. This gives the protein CANSLIAGQLDSPLHF.